Listed here is a single TCR beta chain. The sample comes from a study of T cell clones after liver transplantation. Study context: Liver transplant recipients had immunosuppression withdrawal attempted within 2 years. TCRbeta sequencing after a pre-transplant mixed lymphocyte reaction identified graft-donor-reactive clones, later tracked in post-transplant blood.

Profiling relied on immunoSEQ multiplex PCR, and the TCRdb table lists in-frame clones only, not all of them. The sample yields tens of thousands of clones, around 83% seen once. Germline V gene data show CDR1 as PRHDT and CDR2 as FYEKMQ (reference sequence). The V segment lost 5 bases and the J segment 10 bases; nucleotides outside the gene matches: 11. This CDR3 contains 14 residues. The source material was CD4+ T cells from blood, sampled 24 months after liver transplant. The sequence came from a human patient who received a liver transplant. Certain T cells may be donor cells from the graft. This chain links TRBV13 with TRBJ1-1; 9 positions agree with TRBD1. This CDR3 reads CASSNRDRALGAFF. CDR3 in DNA: TGTGCCAGCAGCAACCGGGACAGGGCCCTCGGAGCTTTCTTT. Supplemented by reference TRBV13 and TRBJ1-1, the full variable domain reads AAGVIQSPRHLIKEKRETATLKCYPIPRHDTVYWYQQGPGQDPQFLISFYEKMQSDKGSIPDRFSAQQFSDYHSELNMSSLELGDSALYFCASSNRDRALGAFFGQGTRLTVV.